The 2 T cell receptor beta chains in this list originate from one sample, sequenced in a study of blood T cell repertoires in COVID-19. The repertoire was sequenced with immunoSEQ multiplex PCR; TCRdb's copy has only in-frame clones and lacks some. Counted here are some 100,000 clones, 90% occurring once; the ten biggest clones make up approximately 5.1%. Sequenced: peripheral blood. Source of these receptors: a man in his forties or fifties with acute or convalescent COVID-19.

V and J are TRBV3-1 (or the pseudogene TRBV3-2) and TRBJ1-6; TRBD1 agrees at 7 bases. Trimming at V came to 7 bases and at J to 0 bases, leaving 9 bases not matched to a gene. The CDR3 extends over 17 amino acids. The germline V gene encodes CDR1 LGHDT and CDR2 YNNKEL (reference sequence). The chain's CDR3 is CASTSRNRGSYNSPLHF. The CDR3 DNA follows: TGTGCCAGCACCTCAAGGAACAGGGGCTCCTATAATTCACCCCTCCACTTT.

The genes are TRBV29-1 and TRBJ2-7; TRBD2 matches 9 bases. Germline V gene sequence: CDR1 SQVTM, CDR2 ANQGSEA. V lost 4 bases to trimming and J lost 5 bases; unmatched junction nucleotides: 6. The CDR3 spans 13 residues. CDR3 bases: TGCAGCGTTGTCCCTAGCGGGAAACACGAGCAGTACTTC. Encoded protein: CSVVPSGKHEQYF.